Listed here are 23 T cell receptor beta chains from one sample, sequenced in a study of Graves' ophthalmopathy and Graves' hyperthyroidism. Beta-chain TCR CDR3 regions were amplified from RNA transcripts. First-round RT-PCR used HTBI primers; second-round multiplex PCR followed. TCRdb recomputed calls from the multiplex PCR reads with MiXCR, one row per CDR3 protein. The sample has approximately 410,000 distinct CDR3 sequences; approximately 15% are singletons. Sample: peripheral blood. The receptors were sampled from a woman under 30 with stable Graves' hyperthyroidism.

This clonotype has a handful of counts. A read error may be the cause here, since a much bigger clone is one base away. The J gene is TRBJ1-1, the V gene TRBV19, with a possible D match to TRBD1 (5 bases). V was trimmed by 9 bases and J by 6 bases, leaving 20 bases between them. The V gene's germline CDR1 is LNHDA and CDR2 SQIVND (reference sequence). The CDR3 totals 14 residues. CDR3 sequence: CASTSAGWSAEAFF. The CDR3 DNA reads TGTGCCAGCACATCGGCAGGGTGGAGCGCTGAAGCTTTCTTT. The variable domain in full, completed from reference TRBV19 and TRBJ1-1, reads DGGITQSPKYLFRKEGQNVTLSCEQNLNHDAMYWYRQDPGQGLRLIYYSQIVNDFQKGDIAEGYSVSREKKESFPLTVTSAQKNPTAFYLCASTSAGWSAEAFFGQGTRLTVV.

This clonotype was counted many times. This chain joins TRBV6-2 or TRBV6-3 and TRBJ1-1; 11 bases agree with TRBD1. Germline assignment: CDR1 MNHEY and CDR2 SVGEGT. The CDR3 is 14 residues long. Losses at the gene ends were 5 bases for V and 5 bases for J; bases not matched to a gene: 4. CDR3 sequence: CASSMGQGETEAFF. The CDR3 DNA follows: TGTGCCAGCAGTATGGGACAGGGGGAAACTGAAGCTTTCTTT.

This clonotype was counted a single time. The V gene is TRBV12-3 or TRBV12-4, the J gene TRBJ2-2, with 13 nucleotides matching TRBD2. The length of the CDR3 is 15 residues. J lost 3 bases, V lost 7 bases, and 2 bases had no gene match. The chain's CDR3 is CASTGLAGDTGELFF. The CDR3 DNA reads TGTGCCAGCACTGGACTAGCGGGGGACACCGGGGAGCTGTTTTTT.

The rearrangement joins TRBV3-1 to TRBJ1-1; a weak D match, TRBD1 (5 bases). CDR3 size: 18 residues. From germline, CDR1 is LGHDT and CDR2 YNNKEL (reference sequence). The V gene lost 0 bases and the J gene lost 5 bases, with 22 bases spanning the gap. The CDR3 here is CASSQDLGSSGVGTEAFF. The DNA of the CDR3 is TGTGCCAGCAGCCAAGATTTGGGCTCCTCGGGGGTGGGAACTGAAGCTTTCTTT.

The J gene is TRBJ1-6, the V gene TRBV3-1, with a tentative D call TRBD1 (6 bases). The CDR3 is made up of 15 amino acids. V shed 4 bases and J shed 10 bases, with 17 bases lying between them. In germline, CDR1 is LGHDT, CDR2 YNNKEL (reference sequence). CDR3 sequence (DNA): TGTGCCAGCAGCCCCAACCGGGACACCAGGTCACCCCTCCACTTT. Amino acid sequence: CASSPNRDTRSPLHF.

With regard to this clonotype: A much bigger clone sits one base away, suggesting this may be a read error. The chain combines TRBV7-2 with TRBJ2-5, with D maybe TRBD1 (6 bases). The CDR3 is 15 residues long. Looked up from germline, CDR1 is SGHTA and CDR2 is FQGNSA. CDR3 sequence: CASSLAGTPQEAQYF. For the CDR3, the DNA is TGTGCCAGCAGCTTAGCCGGGACACCCCAAGAGGCCCAGTACTTC.

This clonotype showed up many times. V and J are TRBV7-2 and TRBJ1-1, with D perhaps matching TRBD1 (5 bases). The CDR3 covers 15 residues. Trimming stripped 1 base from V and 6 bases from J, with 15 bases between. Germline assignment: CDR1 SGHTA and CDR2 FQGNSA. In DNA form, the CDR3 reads TGTGCCAGCAGCTTAGTTAGGCAGGGAGACCCTGAAGCTTTCTTT. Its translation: CASSLVRQGDPEAFF.

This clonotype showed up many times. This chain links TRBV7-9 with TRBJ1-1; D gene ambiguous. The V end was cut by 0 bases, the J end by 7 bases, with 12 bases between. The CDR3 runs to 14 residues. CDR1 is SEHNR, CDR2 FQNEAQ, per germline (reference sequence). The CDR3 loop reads CASSLAALTVEAFF. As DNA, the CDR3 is TGTGCCAGCAGCTTAGCTGCATTAACGGTTGAAGCTTTCTTT. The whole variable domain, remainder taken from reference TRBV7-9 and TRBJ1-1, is DTGVSQNPRHKITKRGQNVTFRCDPISEHNRLYWYRQTLGQGPEFLTYFQNEAQLEKSRLLSDRFSAERPKGSFSTLEIQRTEQGDSAMYLCASSLAALTVEAFFGQGTRLTVV.

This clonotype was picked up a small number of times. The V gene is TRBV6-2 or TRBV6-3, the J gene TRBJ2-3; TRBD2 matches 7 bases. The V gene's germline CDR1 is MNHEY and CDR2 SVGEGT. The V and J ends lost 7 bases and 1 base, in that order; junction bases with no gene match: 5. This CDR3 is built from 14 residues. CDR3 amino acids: CASTLLARTDTQYF. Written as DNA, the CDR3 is TGTGCCAGCACCCTACTAGCGCGCACAGATACGCAGTATTTT.

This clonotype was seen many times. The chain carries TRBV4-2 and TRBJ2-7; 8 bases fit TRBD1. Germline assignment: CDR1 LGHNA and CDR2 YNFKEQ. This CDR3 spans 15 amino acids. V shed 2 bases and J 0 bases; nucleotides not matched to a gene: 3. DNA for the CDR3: TGTGCCAGCAGCCAACGACAGGGGATCTCCTACGAGCAGTACTTC. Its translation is CASSQRQGISYEQYF.

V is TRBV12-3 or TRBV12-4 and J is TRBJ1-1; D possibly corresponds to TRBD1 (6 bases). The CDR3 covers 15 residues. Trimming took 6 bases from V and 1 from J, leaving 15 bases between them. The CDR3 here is CASRAGAPGNTEAFF. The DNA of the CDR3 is TGTGCCAGCAGGGCAGGGGCGCCTGGGAACACTGAAGCTTTCTTT.

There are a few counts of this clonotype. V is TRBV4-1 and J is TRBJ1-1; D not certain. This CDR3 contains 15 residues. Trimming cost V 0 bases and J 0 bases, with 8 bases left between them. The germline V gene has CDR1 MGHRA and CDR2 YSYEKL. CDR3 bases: TGCGCCAGCAGCCAAGATCGACTGATGAACACTGAAGCTTTCTTT. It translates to CASSQDRLMNTEAFF.

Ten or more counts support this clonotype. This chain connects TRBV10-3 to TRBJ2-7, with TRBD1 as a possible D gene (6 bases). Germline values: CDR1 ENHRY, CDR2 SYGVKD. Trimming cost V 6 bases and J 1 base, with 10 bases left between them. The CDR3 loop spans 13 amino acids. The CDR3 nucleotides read TGTGCCATCAGCTCCGGGACATCCTACGAGCAGTACTTC. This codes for CAISSGTSYEQYF.

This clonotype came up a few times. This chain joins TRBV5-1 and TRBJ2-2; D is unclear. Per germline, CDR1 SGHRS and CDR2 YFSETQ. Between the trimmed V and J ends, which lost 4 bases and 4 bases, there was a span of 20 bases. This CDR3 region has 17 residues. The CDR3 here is CASSSRWQDLFTGELFF. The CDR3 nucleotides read TGCGCCAGCAGCAGCCGCTGGCAGGACCTCTTCACCGGGGAGCTGTTTTTT.

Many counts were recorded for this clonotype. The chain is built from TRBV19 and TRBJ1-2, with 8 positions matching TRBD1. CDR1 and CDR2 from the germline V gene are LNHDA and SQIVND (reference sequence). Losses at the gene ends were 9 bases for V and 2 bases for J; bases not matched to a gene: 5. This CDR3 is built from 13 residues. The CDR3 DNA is TGTGCCAGCGGACAGGGAATGAACTATGGCTACACCTTC. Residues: CASGQGMNYGYTF. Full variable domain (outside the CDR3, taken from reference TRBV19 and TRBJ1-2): DGGITQSPKYLFRKEGQNVTLSCEQNLNHDAMYWYRQDPGQGLRLIYYSQIVNDFQKGDIAEGYSVSREKKESFPLTVTSAQKNPTAFYLCASGQGMNYGYTFGSGTRLTVV.

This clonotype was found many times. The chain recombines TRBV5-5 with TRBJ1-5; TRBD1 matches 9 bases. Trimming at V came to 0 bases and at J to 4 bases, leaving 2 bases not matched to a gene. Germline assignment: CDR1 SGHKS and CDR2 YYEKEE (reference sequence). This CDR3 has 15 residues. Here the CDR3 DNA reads TGTGCCAGCAGCTTGGGACAGGGGGTTAATCAGCCCCAGCATTTT. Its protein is CASSLGQGVNQPQHF.

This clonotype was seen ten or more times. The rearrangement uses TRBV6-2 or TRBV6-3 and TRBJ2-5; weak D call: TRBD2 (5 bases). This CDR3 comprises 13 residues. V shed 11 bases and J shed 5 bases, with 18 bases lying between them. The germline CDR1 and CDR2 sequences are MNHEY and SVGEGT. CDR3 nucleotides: TGTGCCGGATTACGGGCCAGAGGGGAGACCCAGTACTTC. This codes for CAGLRARGETQYF.

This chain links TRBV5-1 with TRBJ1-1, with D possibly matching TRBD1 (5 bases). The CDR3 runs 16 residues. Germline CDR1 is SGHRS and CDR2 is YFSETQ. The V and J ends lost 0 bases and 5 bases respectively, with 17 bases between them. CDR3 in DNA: TGCGCCAGCAGCTTGGATCCTCAGGGTTTACCAACTGAAGCTTTCTTT. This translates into CASSLDPQGLPTEAFF.

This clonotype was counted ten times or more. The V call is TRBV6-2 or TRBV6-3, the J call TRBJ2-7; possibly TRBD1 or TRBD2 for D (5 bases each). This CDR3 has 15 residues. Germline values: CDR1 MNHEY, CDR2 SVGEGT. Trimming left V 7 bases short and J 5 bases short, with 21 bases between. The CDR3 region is CASTSGLSSFHEQYF. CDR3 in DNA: TGTGCCAGCACCTCAGGGCTGTCTAGCTTCCACGAGCAGTACTTC.

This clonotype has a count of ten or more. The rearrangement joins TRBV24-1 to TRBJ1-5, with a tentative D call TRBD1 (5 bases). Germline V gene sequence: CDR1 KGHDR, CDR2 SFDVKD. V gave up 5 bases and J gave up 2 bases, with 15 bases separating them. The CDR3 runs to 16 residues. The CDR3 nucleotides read TGTGCCACCAGTGGGGGGGAAGGACCTGGCAATCAGCCCCAGCATTTT. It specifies CATSGGEGPGNQPQHF.

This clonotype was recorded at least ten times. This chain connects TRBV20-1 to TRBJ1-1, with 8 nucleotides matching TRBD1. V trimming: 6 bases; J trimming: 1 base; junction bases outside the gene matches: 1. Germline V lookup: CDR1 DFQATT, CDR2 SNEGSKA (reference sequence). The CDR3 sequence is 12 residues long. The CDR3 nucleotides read TGCAGTGCAGGGACAGGGAACACTGAAGCTTTCTTT. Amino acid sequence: CSAGTGNTEAFF.

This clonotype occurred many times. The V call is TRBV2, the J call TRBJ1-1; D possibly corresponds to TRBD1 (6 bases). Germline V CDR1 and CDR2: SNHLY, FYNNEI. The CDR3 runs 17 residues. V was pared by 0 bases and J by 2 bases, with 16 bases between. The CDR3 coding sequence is TGTGCCAGCAGTGAAGCCCCCACAGGGCCGATTAACACTGAAGCTTTCTTT. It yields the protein CASSEAPTGPINTEAFF. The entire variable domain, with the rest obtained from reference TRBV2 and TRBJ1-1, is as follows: EPEVTQTPSHQVTQMGQEVILRCVPISNHLYFYWYRQILGQKVEFLVSFYNNEISEKSEIFDDQFSVERPDGSNFTLKIRSTKLEDSAMYFCASSEAPTGPINTEAFFGQGTRLTVV.

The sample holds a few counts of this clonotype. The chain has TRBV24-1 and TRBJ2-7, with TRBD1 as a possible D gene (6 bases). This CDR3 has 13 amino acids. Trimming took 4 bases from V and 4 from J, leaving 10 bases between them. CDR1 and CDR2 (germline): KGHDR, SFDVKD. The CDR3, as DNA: TGTGCCACCAGTGACCATGGACAGTACGAGCAGTACTTC. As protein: CATSDHGQYEQYF.